This T cell receptor beta chain was sequenced during a study of molecular identifiers for immune sequencing clone quantification. Looking at the study overall: The replicates split RNA from roughly 20,000 or 100,000 naive CD8 cells five ways and sequenced four. General study results and limits: Underestimated sizes of highly expanded clones could result from identical TCR molecules that share a barcode. The share of molecules held by clones above 20 RNA copies was over 99% in effector cells and under 1% in naive cells.

The sorting of naive CD8 T cells used the CD8+CD4-CCR7+CD45RA+ phenotype. This CDR3 comprises 15 residues. Germline V gene sequence: CDR1 SGHNT, CDR2 YENEEA. V lost 1 base to trimming and J lost 9 bases; unmatched junction nucleotides: 8. Concerning this clonotype: Its antigen is currently unknown.

TCRdb re-derived calls from the PCR reads in MiXCR, one entry per CDR3 protein. The profile covers about 330,000 distinct CDR3 sequences, with roughly 24% appearing a single time and around 0.7% taken by the ten largest. Specimen: naive CD8+ T cells from blood, with Jurkat cell RNA spiked in. Subset denoted: FACS-sorted CD8+CD4-CCR7+CD45RA+ naive T cells. This TCR was recovered from a human donor in good health. Some libraries in this study had Jurkat cell RNA spiked in. V gene TRBV11-3 combines with J gene TRBJ2-1; TRBD2 matches 8 bases. The CDR3 DNA reads as TGTGCCAGCAGCTTAGCGAGTAGCGGGATAGGTGAGCAGTTCTTC. Protein: CASSLASSGIGEQFF.